This T cell receptor beta chain was captured in a study of T cell responses to AZD1222 COVID-19 vaccine (dated by TCRdb to the early 2020s). Regarding the research as a whole: Because spike-specific TCR depth and breadth did not differ between the two schedules, AZD1222 recipients who got a second dose at roughly 4 weeks were pooled with those who got a second dose at roughly 12 weeks. Enrollment into the trials was organized by age into subgroups of 18-55, 56-69 and 70-plus years, and those subgroups contained approximately 150, 30 and 60 TCR-sequenced participants, respectively. A total of 233 trial participants underwent TCR sequencing, of whom some 210 received two doses of AZD1222 and around 25 received two doses of the MenACWY control vaccine. The paper as a whole reports these results and caveats: The vaccine-associated CD4 TCRs covered the entire spike protein, and the dominant responses fell in regions 160-218 and 743-854. After two AZD1222 doses, both the breadth and the depth of spike-specific TCRs were significantly higher than at day 0 and than in MenACWY recipients. Epitopes outside the regions mutated in the B.1.351 and B.1.1.7 variants were reportedly recognized by nearly half of the unique spike-specific TCRs. In the small 56-69-year group, the increase in depth fell short of significance, most likely because of low power. Only a handful of AZD1222 recipients were SARS-CoV-2 seropositive at baseline, limiting conclusions about previously exposed vaccinees. Because no day 14 peak-response samples were available, the repertoires could be characterized only after the peak T cell response. Participants were mostly white British and included more females than males, and it was suggested by the authors that clonal diversity may have been underestimated.

The CDR3 regions of human TCRbeta chains were subjected to immunosequencing. The published analysis was carried out like this. Repertoire TCRs were checked for matches against a reference library of SARS-CoV-2-specific TCRs that had been generated using the MIRA antigen-specificity platform. Breadth meant the fraction of unique TCRs that were SARS-CoV-2-associated, whereas depth meant the fraction of total T cells that were SARS-CoV-2-associated. Each spike-specific TCR was assigned to its reactive spike region and to a CD4 or CD8 class using the MIRA data. Log10-transformed breadth and depth values were compared by one-way ANOVA with Sidak's multiple comparisons tests. This immuneACCESS table, as held by TCRdb, lists in-frame sequences with V and J called but not all clones. Of the missing ones, under half trace to an unresolved V gene in checked studies; the others have no known cause. V and J calls plus clone size are reproduced from that table; the DNA served to infer D and trimming. Here the sample has about 190,000 clones; just over 90% occur a single time. In total, the top ten clones hold roughly 0.99% of the sample.

The time point label, read with the paper, signifies: baseline before first vaccination. The vaccinee samples were drawn from two UK trials, COV001 and COV002, one of which was a single-blind randomized controlled phase 2/3 trial testing AZD1222 (ChAdOx1 nCoV-19) in healthy adults. For TCRbeta chain sequencing, PBMC samples were collected from trial participants at day 0 and at day 28 after the second dose. Of note for this clone: Its recognized antigen is unknown. Per-base qualities were not stored, and no clone one base away is much larger.

The clonotype originates from an adult in good health. Sequenced here: peripheral blood, sampled on day 0 of AZD1222 vaccination.

Read as DNA, the sequence is TGTGCCAGCAGCTTAACTCACCCCGCGAACACCGGGGAGCTGTTTTTT. Its translation is CASSLTHPANTGELFF. The sequence links TRBV7-3 to TRBJ2-2, with the D segment identity uncertain. From cysteine to phenylalanine, the CDR3 is 16 amino acids long. Of the read, only the CDR3 DNA is kept; its 48 bases are in frame from base 1. V was cut back by 0 bases and J by 0 bases, leaving a gap of 8 bases between them. For CDR1 and CDR2, the germline V gene lists SGHTA and FQGTGA.